Below are 13 T cell receptor beta chains sequenced from a single sample in a study of beta chain features in type 1 diabetes. Expressed TCRB transcripts were sequenced because the entire RNA isolate underwent reverse transcription. Clones were sequenced by immunoSEQ multiplex PCR, and TCRdb holds only the in-frame ones, with some missing. In the table there are 38,000 or so clones, approximately 60% of which are singletons. The sample taken for sequencing was Tregs from blood. These receptors were collected from a woman in her twenties or thirties in good health.

In DNA form, the CDR3 reads TGTGCCAGCAGCCCTACGACTAGCACAGATACGCAGTATTTT. Protein sequence: CASSPTTSTDTQYF. The chain links TRBV7-9 to TRBJ2-3; D ambiguous. This CDR3 spans 14 amino acids. Germline CDR1 SEHNR, CDR2 FQNEAQ (reference sequence). Trimming shortened V by 5 bases and J by 0 bases, and 9 bases separated the two germline ends.

V and J are TRBV5-1 and TRBJ2-3; weak D call: TRBD2 (5 bases). V lost 4 bases and J 4 bases, leaving 13 bases between the germline ends. The CDR3 extends over 14 amino acids. CDR1 and CDR2 from the germline V gene are SGHRS and YFSETQ. CDR3 sequence (DNA): TGCGCCAGCAGCCCCCTCACTAGTGCAGATACGCAGTATTTT. Translated, it gives CASSPLTSADTQYF. The full variable domain, in which reference TRBV5-1 and TRBJ2-3 provide the parts outside the CDR3, is KAGVTQTPRYLIKTRGQQVTLSCSPISGHRSVSWYQQTPGQGLQFLFEYFSETQRNKGNFPGRFSGRQFSNSRSEMNVSTLELGDSALYLCASSPLTSADTQYFGPGTRLTVL.

This clone was counted between two and nine times. V gene TRBV7-2 combines with J gene TRBJ2-5; D not certain. V was pared by 5 bases and J by 2 bases, with 15 bases between. Germline assignment: CDR1 SGHTA and CDR2 FQGNSA. The CDR3 consists of 15 residues. The CDR3 loop is CASSPAHSLQETQYF. For the CDR3, the DNA is TGTGCCAGCAGCCCAGCCCACAGTTTACAAGAGACCCAGTACTTC. The entire variable domain, with the rest obtained from reference TRBV7-2 and TRBJ2-5, is as follows: GAGVSQSPSNKVTEKGKDVELRCDPISGHTALYWYRQSLGQGLEFLIYFQGNSAPDKSGLPSDRFSAERTGGSVSTLTIQRTQQEDSAVYLCASSPAHSLQETQYFGPGTRLLVL.

The chain combines TRBV29-1 with TRBJ2-5; D possibly corresponds to TRBD2 (5 bases). The V gene's germline CDR1 is SQVTM and CDR2 ANQGSEA. V was clipped by 4 bases and J by 2 bases, with 8 bases between them. This CDR3 has 12 amino acids. CDR3 region: CSVGGFQETQYF. The CDR3 DNA is TGCAGCGTTGGAGGGTTTCAAGAGACCCAGTACTTC. The full variable domain, rest sourced from reference TRBV29-1 and TRBJ2-5, is SAVISQKPSRDICQRGTSLTIQCQVDSQVTMMFWYRQQPGQSLTLIATANQGSEATYESGFVIDKFPISRPNLTFSTLTVSNMSPEDSSIYLCSVGGFQETQYFGPGTRLLVL.

The chain recombines TRBV15 with TRBJ2-2; 15 bases are shared with TRBD2. The length of the CDR3 is 16 residues. Germline lookup yields CDR1 LNHNV and CDR2 YYDKDF (reference sequence). Losses at the gene ends were 3 bases for V and 7 bases for J; bases not matched to a gene: 3. Here the CDR3 DNA reads TGTGCCACCAGCAGGGGACTAGCGGGAGGCCGCGGGGAGCTGTTTTTT. This translates into CATSRGLAGGRGELFF.

The chain is built from TRBV4-3 and TRBJ1-2; 12 bases map to TRBD1. Trimming at V came to 5 bases and at J to 8 bases, leaving 9 bases not matched to a gene. Per the germline V gene, CDR1 is LGHNA and CDR2 is YSLEER. This CDR3 contains 15 residues. The CDR3 DNA reads TGCGCCAGCAGCGAACAAGGGACAGGGGGCGTAGGCTACACCTTC. This gives the protein CASSEQGTGGVGYTF.

This clone was counted a few times. This sequence joins TRBV19 and TRBJ2-1; 7 bases map to TRBD2. With V trimmed by 5 bases and J by 4 bases, 8 bases remained unmatched. This CDR3 is built from 15 residues. Germline CDR1 is LNHDA and CDR2 is SQIVND (reference sequence). DNA for the CDR3: TGTGCCAGTAGTCGGCGGGAGTCGTGGTACAATGAGCAGTTCTTC. Protein: CASSRRESWYNEQFF.

This clone was counted a few times. The rearrangement uses TRBV7-9 and TRBJ2-7; 7 bases are a match to TRBD1. The CDR3 runs 11 residues. CDR1 is SEHNR, CDR2 FQNEAQ, per germline (reference sequence). The ends lost 6 bases at V and 6 bases at J; junction bases unmatched: 2. Written as DNA, the CDR3 is TGTGCCAGCAGTAGACAGGGCGAGCAGTACTTC. This codes for CASSRQGEQYF. The variable domain in full, completed from reference TRBV7-9 and TRBJ2-7, reads DTGVSQNPRHKITKRGQNVTFRCDPISEHNRLYWYRQTLGQGPEFLTYFQNEAQLEKSRLLSDRFSAERPKGSFSTLEIQRTEQGDSAMYLCASSRQGEQYFGPGTRLTVT.

This clone has a handful of counts. The chain has TRBV7-9 and TRBJ2-7; TRBD2 might be the D (6 bases). Trimming left V 5 bases short and J 1 base short, with 15 bases between. Germline CDR1 and CDR2: SEHNR and FQNEAQ (reference sequence). The CDR3 loop spans 15 amino acids. The CDR3 nucleotides are TGTGCCAGCAGCAAAAGTTCCGGGACTTCCTACGAGCAGTACTTC. This encodes CASSKSSGTSYEQYF.

The chain is built from TRBV5-1 and TRBJ2-1, with 8 bases lining up with TRBD1. The V and J ends lost 0 bases and 3 bases, in that order; junction bases with no gene match: 2. The CDR3 covers 15 residues. Germline-derived CDR1 and CDR2 are SGHRS and YFSETQ. DNA for the CDR3: TGCGCCAGCAGCTTGGCAGGGGGCGACTACAATGAGCAGTTCTTC. Protein product: CASSLAGGDYNEQFF.

The rearrangement links TRBV14 to TRBJ2-7; the D gene is possibly TRBD1 (6 bases). Deletions cut 0 bases from V and 2 bases from J, with 8 bases between. This CDR3 region has 14 residues. In germline, CDR1 is SGHDN, CDR2 FVKESK. The CDR3 coding sequence is TGTGCCAGCAGCCAAGAGCAGGGGCCCTACGAGCAGTACTTC. As protein: CASSQEQGPYEQYF.

This clone was detected a few times. The V gene is TRBV6-5, the J gene TRBJ2-5; D is unclear. The CDR3 extends over 13 amino acids. Looked up from germline, CDR1 is MNHEY and CDR2 is SVGAGI. The V end lost 0 bases, the J end lost 5 bases, and 7 bases lay between the germline ends. CDR3 nucleotides: TGTGCCAGCAGTTACTCCCTGCGGGAGACCCAGTACTTC. This codes for CASSYSLRETQYF.

This clone was detected a few times. The chain is built from TRBV11-1 and TRBJ2-7; 14 positions match TRBD2. This CDR3 spans 14 amino acids. Per the germline V gene, CDR1 is SGHAT and CDR2 is FQDESV (reference sequence). Germline trimming cut 4 bases from V and 5 bases from J; bases unmatched to any gene: 1. CDR3 residues: CASSWGLAGDEQYF. The CDR3 DNA follows: TGTGCCAGCAGCTGGGGACTAGCGGGAGACGAGCAGTACTTC.